The following is a T cell receptor (beta chain) sequence with its context. Its antigen is not known. This record comes from a study of identical twins. Notes on the study in general: Whereas memory repertoires showed no such difference, abundant cord blood beta clonotypes carried fewer insertions. It was possible that invariant MAIT and iNKT cells partly confounded the zero-insertion analyses.

Trimming removed 5 bases from V and 7 bases from J, with 17 bases in between. Germline loops: CDR1 DFQATT, CDR2 SNEGSKA (reference sequence). There are 13 residues in the CDR3. Template switching, a step in the protocol, added a universal primer site, and cDNA carried unique molecular identifiers. TCRdb itself ran the 5' RACE reads through MiXCR, one entry per CDR3 protein. The table has approximately 220,000 distinct CDR3 sequences, 7.5% seen once. This sample also appeared in a second study, on yellow fever vaccine responses in identical twins. That work adds: Reportedly, twins' vaccine T cell responses looked partly convergent and partly personalized.

The rearrangement links TRBV20-1 to TRBJ1-1; TRBD1 might be the D (5 bases). This sequence originates from a woman aged 18-29 years in good health. The sample was memory (CD45RO+) T cells sorted from blood. The CDR3 protein is CSADRGRESEAFF. In DNA, the CDR3 is TGCAGTGCTGACCGGGGCAGGGAAAGTGAAGCTTTCTTT.